Presented here are 21 T cell receptor beta chains from one specimen sequenced in a study of blood T cell repertoires in COVID-19. Libraries were prepared by immunoSEQ multiplex PCR; TCRdb keeps only in-frame clonotypes and omits some of them. The data contain some 290,000 clones, about nine tenths of them singletons. Sequencing used peripheral blood. The receptor set was obtained from a woman aged 30 to 39 with COVID-19, enrolled during active disease.

This chain connects TRBV2 to TRBJ1-1, with 7 bases that match TRBD1. The CDR3 extends over 13 amino acids. Germline CDR1 is SNHLY and CDR2 is FYNNEI. The trim removed 4 bases at V and 6 bases at J, leaving 5 bases unmatched. In DNA, the CDR3 is TGTGCCAGCAGTGTAACAGGGGATCCTGAAGCTTTCTTT. As protein: CASSVTGDPEAFF.

This clone was found a few times. The CDR3 here is CASSQSGGGYTF. CDR3 DNA sequence: TGTGCCAGCAGCCAATCGGGGGGTGGCTACACCTTC. V usage is TRBV16 and J usage is TRBJ1-2, with D maybe TRBD1 (5 bases). This CDR3 has 12 residues. With 0 bases removed from V and 7 bases from J, the gap between germline ends came to 6 bases. CDR1 and CDR2 (germline): KGHSY, FQNENV.

This clone was found a few times. The V and J genes are TRBV19 and TRBJ1-5, with D perhaps TRBD1 (5 bases). The CDR3 has 14 amino acids. Germline V gene data show CDR1 as LNHDA and CDR2 as SQIVND (reference sequence). The V gene lost 5 bases and the J gene lost 9 bases, with 17 bases spanning the gap. CDR3 residues: CASSDSTVSGPQHF. For the CDR3, the DNA is TGTGCCAGTAGTGACAGCACCGTCTCTGGGCCCCAGCATTTT. Together with reference TRBV19 and TRBJ1-5, the CDR3 gives the full variable domain: DGGITQSPKYLFRKEGQNVTLSCEQNLNHDAMYWYRQDPGQGLRLIYYSQIVNDFQKGDIAEGYSVSREKKESFPLTVTSAQKNPTAFYLCASSDSTVSGPQHFGDGTRLSIL.

Only a few counts were recorded for this clone. The V call is TRBV28, the J call TRBJ1-2; no clear D. Germline CDR1 reads MDHEN; CDR2 reads SYDVKM. V lost 3 bases to trimming and J lost 3 bases, with 2 bases between them. The CDR3 is made up of 11 amino acids. The CDR3 region has the DNA TGTGCCAGCAGTTTCGACTATGGCTACACCTTC. Its protein is CASSFDYGYTF.

Concerning this clone itself: This likely comes from a read error, as the CDR3 has no conserved phenylalanine or tryptophan at its end. The chain is built from TRBV4-3 and TRBJ1-2; D unresolved. The length of the CDR3 is 14 residues. The germline V gene encodes CDR1 LGHNA and CDR2 YSLEER. The V end was cut by 4 bases, the J end by 0 bases, with 9 bases between. CDR3 DNA sequence: TGCGCCAGCAGCCCGACATCGACTAACTATGGCTACACCCTC. As protein: CASSPTSTNYGYTL.

V gene TRBV5-4 combines with J gene TRBJ1-2, with unresolved D. V was shortened by 0 bases and J by 4 bases, with 16 bases between the two germline ends. Germline V gives CDR1 SGHNT, CDR2 YYREEE (reference sequence). The CDR3 loop spans 16 amino acids. The DNA of the CDR3 is TGTGCCAGCAGCTTGGCGTCCAGAAGCGTGCTCTATGGCTACACCTTC. Protein: CASSLASRSVLYGYTF.

This clone occurred once. CDR3 sequence: CASSASQGGGEKLFF. CDR3 in DNA: TGTGCCAGCAGTGCATCCCAGGGGGGAGGTGAAAAACTGTTTTTT. J is TRBJ1-4 and V is TRBV28, with TRBD1 matching 7 bases. The CDR3 length is 15 residues. With 5 bases clipped from V and 7 bases from J, the junction kept 10 bases outside the gene matches. Germline V gene data show CDR1 as MDHEN and CDR2 as SYDVKM.

V usage is TRBV13 and J usage is TRBJ1-2; TRBD1 might be the D (6 bases). The CDR3 is 13 amino acids. In germline, CDR1 is PRHDT, CDR2 FYEKMQ (reference sequence). V was pared by 5 bases and J by 4 bases, with 11 bases between. CDR3 nucleotides: TGTGCCAGCAGCATTACAGGGACCTATGGCTACACCTTC. Translation: CASSITGTYGYTF.

The chain carries TRBV2 and TRBJ2-3; D gene ambiguous. The V and J ends lost 7 bases and 2 bases respectively, with 10 bases between them. Germline lookup yields CDR1 SNHLY and CDR2 FYNNEI. The CDR3 is made up of 13 amino acids. CDR3 nucleotides: TGTGCCAGCAAGAGACTCTTCACAGATACGCAGTATTTT. Protein sequence: CASKRLFTDTQYF. The full variable domain, with the rest looked up from reference TRBV2 and TRBJ2-3, is EPEVTQTPSHQVTQMGQEVILRCVPISNHLYFYWYRQILGQKVEFLVSFYNNEISEKSEIFDDQFSVERPDGSNFTLKIRSTKLEDSAMYFCASKRLFTDTQYFGPGTRLTVL.

V usage is TRBV27 and J usage is TRBJ2-5, with TRBD1 matching 8 bases. The J segment lost 6 bases and the V segment lost 6 bases, leaving 12 bases of the junction unmatched. This CDR3 is 15 amino acids long. Germline-derived CDR1 and CDR2 are MNHEY and SMNVEV (reference sequence). CDR3 bases: TGTGCCAGCAGCCCCGCGCAGGGGGCTCGGAAGACCCAGTACTTC. It is translated as CASSPAQGARKTQYF.

This chain joins TRBV13 and TRBJ2-4; unclear D gene. Germline V lookup: CDR1 PRHDT, CDR2 FYEKMQ (reference sequence). V lost 0 bases and J 0 bases, leaving 12 bases between the germline ends. The CDR3 covers 17 residues. The CDR3 bases are TGTGCCAGCAGCTTAGGGTCGCTGGGCTTAGCCAAAAACATTCAGTACTTC. Protein sequence: CASSLGSLGLAKNIQYF.

The V gene is TRBV6-5, the J gene TRBJ1-2; D perhaps matches TRBD1 (5 bases). The CDR3 loop spans 13 amino acids. Trimming cost V 5 bases and J 4 bases, with 11 bases left between them. The germline CDR1 and CDR2 sequences are MNHEY and SVGAGI. As DNA, the CDR3 is TGTGCCAGCAGTCAGACAGTAACCTATGGCTACACCTTC. It encodes CASSQTVTYGYTF.

The chain is built from TRBV6-2 or TRBV6-3 and TRBJ1-5; D gene uncertain. The germline V gene encodes CDR1 MNHEY and CDR2 SVGEGT. This CDR3 is built from 14 residues. Between the trimmed V and J ends, which lost 4 bases and 11 bases, there was a span of 18 bases. This chain's CDR3 is CASSSTSRFRTQHF. The CDR3, as DNA: TGTGCCAGCAGTTCTACGTCTAGGTTCCGTACCCAGCATTTT.

J is TRBJ2-4 and V is TRBV10-3; 10 nucleotides align to TRBD1. This CDR3 is built from 15 residues. Trimming at V came to 5 bases and at J to 5 bases, leaving 6 bases not matched to a gene. Per germline, CDR1 ENHRY and CDR2 SYGVKD. The chain's CDR3 is CAISNDRGQQNIQYF. The CDR3 nucleotides are TGTGCCATCAGTAATGACAGGGGGCAGCAAAACATTCAGTACTTC.

This clone was observed a single time. The J gene is TRBJ2-2, the V gene TRBV9; 7 nucleotides match TRBD1. This CDR3 comprises 18 residues. Germline V CDR1 and CDR2: SGDLS, YYNGEE. V dropped 1 base and J dropped 4; count of bases not matched to a gene: 13. In DNA form, the CDR3 reads TGTGCCAGCAGCGTACCTCAGGGGGTTGGGAGAAGCACCGGGGAGCTGTTTTTT. Protein sequence: CASSVPQGVGRSTGELFF.

J is TRBJ1-5 and V is TRBV30, with D perhaps matching TRBD1 (6 bases). The CDR3 covers 18 residues. Germline-derived CDR1 and CDR2 are GTSNPN and SVGIG (reference sequence). V shed 1 base and J shed 2 bases, with 21 bases lying between them. The CDR3 region has the DNA TGTGCCTGGAGTGCAGGGGTGGGGGCAGGGGTCGGCAATCAGCCCCAGCATTTT. This sequence encodes CAWSAGVGAGVGNQPQHF.

The chain combines TRBV7-8 with TRBJ1-4, with D perhaps matching TRBD1 (6 bases). CDR1 SGHVS and CDR2 FQNEAQ come from the germline V gene. The CDR3 is 14 amino acids. Trimming pared 4 bases from V and 1 base from J, leaving 7 bases between. CDR3 sequence (DNA): TGTGCCAGCAGCTCGACAGGAACTAATGAAAAACTGTTTTTT. Protein product: CASSSTGTNEKLFF.

The gene calls are TRBV19 and TRBJ1-5; D gene unclear. Looked up from germline, CDR1 is LNHDA and CDR2 is SQIVND (reference sequence). This CDR3 spans 16 amino acids. The V gene lost 1 base and the J gene lost 0 bases, with 10 bases spanning the gap. The CDR3 DNA sequence: TGTGCCAGTAGTATAGGGAGTCCGGGTAGCAATCAGCCCCAGCATTTT. It yields the protein CASSIGSPGSNQPQHF.

The V and J genes are TRBV3-1 (or the pseudogene TRBV3-2) and TRBJ2-7; TRBD2 might be the D (6 bases). With 1 base removed from V and 11 bases from J, the gap between germline ends came to 9 bases. Per the germline V gene, CDR1 is LGHDT and CDR2 is YNNKEL (reference sequence). The CDR3 extends over 11 amino acids. The DNA of the CDR3 is TGTGCCAGCAGCCAAGCTCGGGGGAAGTACTTC. Its translation is CASSQARGKYF.

The chain links TRBV25-1 to TRBJ2-7, with D perhaps matching TRBD2 (6 bases). Trimming pared 6 bases from V and 3 bases from J, leaving 6 bases between. Germline-derived CDR1 and CDR2 are MGHDK and SYGVNS. The CDR3 consists of 11 residues. CDR3 DNA: TGTGCCAGCAGGGACTACTACGAGCAGTACTTC. As protein: CASRDYYEQYF.

This chain links TRBV2 with TRBJ2-7; D call uncertain. There are 14 residues in the CDR3. The ends were cut back, 6 bases at V and 6 bases at J, with 18 bases in the middle. The V gene's germline CDR1 is SNHLY and CDR2 FYNNEI. DNA for the CDR3: TGTGCCAGCAGGGCCGCCCCAAGTAGCTCCGAGCAGTACTTC. It encodes CASRAAPSSSEQYF.